A single sample is the source of the 20 T cell receptor beta chains below, sequenced in a study of OX40 agonist ivuxolimab in advanced cancers. The method was the immunoSEQ multiplex PCR assay. TCRdb retrieved this table from immuneACCESS and kept in-frame rearrangements only. Not all clones are present; in checked studies, unresolved V genes account for under half, and no reason is known for the remainder. The sample table holds 65,000 to 90,000 clones, of which 92% were seen once. The ten largest account for roughly 10% of the sample. Material: CD4+ or CD8+ T cells sorted from blood, obtained in a trial of the OX40 agonist ivuxolimab. The receptors were gathered from an adult with an advanced solid tumor such as melanoma, head and neck, liver or kidney cancer.

This chain links TRBV11-2 with TRBJ2-1; 7 bases map to TRBD1. CDR1 and CDR2 (germline): SGHAT, FQNNGV. The CDR3 is 13 amino acids. V was pared by 5 bases and J by 10 bases, with 8 bases of the junction left unmatched. The CDR3 DNA reads as TGTGCCAGCAGCGCACGACAGGGTCTGGAGCAGTTCTTC. This encodes CASSARQGLEQFF.

The rearrangement links TRBV9 to TRBJ2-1; D remains ambiguous. Germline V gene sequence: CDR1 SGDLS, CDR2 YYNGEE. Between the trimmed V and J ends, which lost 1 base and 2 bases, there was a span of 16 bases. This CDR3 contains 17 residues. DNA of the CDR3: TGTGCCAGCAGCGTATCCCCCCTCCAGAGCCCCTACAATGAGCAGTTCTTC. Its translation: CASSVSPLQSPYNEQFF.

The chain recombines TRBV11-2 with TRBJ2-5; no reliable D call. This CDR3 is built from 18 residues. Germline CDR1 is SGHAT and CDR2 is FQNNGV. V was cut by 6 bases and J by 1 base, with 24 bases left in between. In nucleotides, the CDR3 is TGTGCCAGCAGACCGAGCAGCTTGGGGTTCTGGGTCCAAGAGACCCAGTACTTC. Translation: CASRPSSLGFWVQETQYF.

The chain is built from TRBV6-1 and TRBJ1-4; 8 nucleotides agree with TRBD1. The CDR3 extends over 13 amino acids. CDR1 MNHNS and CDR2 SASEGT come from the germline V gene. Trimming at V came to 8 bases and at J to 8 bases, leaving 7 bases not matched to a gene. Here the CDR3 reads CASAGQGWEKLFF. Written as DNA, the CDR3 is TGTGCCAGCGCAGGACAGGGTTGGGAAAAACTGTTTTTT.

The chain is built from TRBV11-3 and TRBJ2-1, with no clear D. There are 12 residues in the CDR3. V was shortened by 3 bases and J by 7 bases, with 7 bases between the two germline ends. Germline CDR1 reads SGHNT; CDR2 reads YENEEA. CDR3 bases: TGTGCCAGCAGCTTTGAAGGGAATGAGCAGTTCTTC. It translates to CASSFEGNEQFF.

V is TRBV7-8 and J is TRBJ2-5; D possibly corresponds to TRBD1 (5 bases). V gave up 5 bases and J gave up 13 bases, with 14 bases separating them. The length of the CDR3 is 11 residues. The germline V gene encodes CDR1 SGHVS and CDR2 FQNEAQ. This CDR3 reads CASSLGPPPYF. The CDR3 DNA is TGTGCCAGCAGCCTGGGGCCCCCCCCGTACTTC. Filled out from reference TRBV7-8 and TRBJ2-5, the complete variable domain reads GAGVSQSPRYKVAKRGQDVALRCDPISGHVSLFWYQQALGQGPEFLTYFQNEAQLDKSGLPSDRFFAERPEGSVSTLKIQRTQQEDSAVYLCASSLGPPPYFGPGTRLLVL.

V and J are TRBV19 and TRBJ2-7; D is possibly TRBD1 (5 bases). The V gene's germline CDR1 is LNHDA and CDR2 SQIVND (reference sequence). V shed 6 bases and J shed 3 bases, with 18 bases lying between them. The CDR3 is 15 amino acids. CDR3 protein: CASSPALGPSYEQYF. CDR3 DNA: TGTGCCAGTAGCCCCGCCCTGGGGCCCAGCTACGAGCAGTACTTC.

This sequence joins TRBV27 and TRBJ2-7, with 11 bases lining up with TRBD1. The CDR3 spans 17 residues. CDR1 is MNHEY and CDR2 is SMNVEV in the germline V gene (reference sequence). The V and J ends lost 5 bases and 7 bases, in that order; junction bases with no gene match: 16. The CDR3 spells CASSPIGHGTGGIEQYF. The CDR3 coding sequence is TGTGCCAGCAGTCCTATCGGGCACGGGACAGGGGGAATAGAGCAGTACTTC.

The V gene is TRBV6-5, the J gene TRBJ2-1; TRBD2 aligns across 7 bases. The CDR3 has 12 residues. V shed 6 bases, J shed 10 bases, and the junction held 6 bases outside the gene matches. The germline V gene has CDR1 MNHEY and CDR2 SVGAGI. This CDR3 is CASRRSGGEQFF. Here the CDR3 DNA reads TGTGCCAGCAGAAGATCGGGGGGAGAGCAGTTCTTC.

This clone appeared once. The rearrangement uses TRBV7-9 and TRBJ2-1; D unresolved. The germline V and J ends were trimmed by 5 bases and 7 bases, with 15 bases remaining between them. The CDR3 length is 14 residues. Germline V lookup: CDR1 SEHNR, CDR2 FQNEAQ (reference sequence). The DNA of the CDR3 is TGTGCCAGCAGCCAAGTCGGATGGATTAATGAGCAGTTCTTC. Protein product: CASSQVGWINEQFF.

V usage is TRBV6-5 and J usage is TRBJ2-7, with D possibly matching TRBD2 (6 bases). Germline V gene sequence: CDR1 MNHEY, CDR2 SVGAGI. V was shortened by 2 bases and J by 3 bases, with 14 bases between the two germline ends. The CDR3 extends over 15 amino acids. The CDR3 DNA follows: TGTGCCAGCAGTTACCTCCCGGGGGAGAGCTACGAGCAGTACTTC. This sequence encodes CASSYLPGESYEQYF.

The chain carries TRBV7-9 and TRBJ1-5; 9 bases are shared with TRBD1. The CDR3 covers 14 residues. The germline CDR1 and CDR2 sequences are SEHNR and FQNEAQ (reference sequence). V was clipped by 3 bases and J by 5 bases; unmatched bases: 2. The CDR3: CASSLGQGDQPQHF. CDR3 DNA: TGTGCCAGCAGCTTGGGACAGGGAGATCAGCCCCAGCATTTT.

This chain connects TRBV7-9 to TRBJ2-1, with D tentatively TRBD1 (6 bases). Deletions cut 5 bases from V and 0 bases from J, with 14 bases between. Looked up from germline, CDR1 is SEHNR and CDR2 is FQNEAQ (reference sequence). The CDR3 is 16 residues long. The CDR3 region is CASSPPDSNSYNEQFF. The CDR3 bases are TGTGCCAGCAGCCCGCCGGACAGCAACTCCTACAATGAGCAGTTCTTC.

The chain joins TRBV7-9 to TRBJ2-3, with D uncertain. Germline-derived CDR1 and CDR2 are SEHNR and FQNEAQ (reference sequence). The CDR3 covers 15 residues. Trimming shortened V by 4 bases and J by 0 bases, and 11 bases separated the two germline ends. CDR3 sequence (DNA): TGTGCCAGCAGCTCTCTTTCGGGTAGCACAGATACGCAGTATTTT. It encodes CASSSLSGSTDTQYF. Drawing the rest from reference TRBV7-9 and TRBJ2-3, the complete variable domain is DTGVSQNPRHKITKRGQNVTFRCDPISEHNRLYWYRQTLGQGPEFLTYFQNEAQLEKSRLLSDRFSAERPKGSFSTLEIQRTEQGDSAMYLCASSSLSGSTDTQYFGPGTRLTVL.

CDR3 in amino acids: CASSLNTGELFF. The CDR3 DNA reads TGTGCCAGCTCACTGAACACCGGGGAGCTGTTTTTT. The chain combines TRBV18 with TRBJ2-2; no definite D call. V was pared by 4 bases and J by 1 base, with 1 base between. Germline CDR1 KGHSH, CDR2 LQKENI. This CDR3 contains 12 residues.

The rearrangement uses TRBV2 and TRBJ1-5; D is ambiguous. Trimming cost V 0 bases and J 1 base, with 4 bases left between them. The germline V gene has CDR1 SNHLY and CDR2 FYNNEI. The CDR3 totals 14 residues. In nucleotides, the CDR3 is TGTGCCAGCAGTGAAGCAGGGAGCAATCAGCCCCAGCATTTT. As protein: CASSEAGSNQPQHF.

V and J are TRBV10-3 and TRBJ1-5; no firm D call. Germline CDR1 ENHRY, CDR2 SYGVKD. The CDR3 spans 15 residues. V lost 3 bases and J lost 1, with 10 bases in between. CDR3 in DNA: TGTGCCATCAGTGACCCCGGACGGAGCAATCAGCCCCAGCATTTT. This gives the protein CAISDPGRSNQPQHF.

The rearrangement uses TRBV11-2 and TRBJ1-5; D ambiguous. Trimming took off 4 bases at V and 4 bases at J, with 11 bases between the two ends. The germline CDR1 and CDR2 sequences are SGHAT and FQNNGV. The CDR3 sequence is 14 residues long. DNA of the CDR3: TGTGCCAGCAGCTCCGGGAATGCAAATCAGCCCCAGCATTTT. Encoded protein: CASSSGNANQPQHF. Full variable domain (rest looked up from reference TRBV11-2 and TRBJ1-5): EAGVAQSPRYKIIEKRQSVAFWCNPISGHATLYWYQQILGQGPKLLIQFQNNGVVDDSQLPKDRFSAERLKGVDSTLKIQPAKLEDSAVYLCASSSGNANQPQHFGDGTRLSIL.

This chain uses TRBV12-5 with TRBJ1-5; 7 bases agree with TRBD1. The length of the CDR3 is 17 residues. Germline V gene data show CDR1 as LGHNT and CDR2 as FRNRAP. The V segment lost 0 bases and the J segment 1 base; nucleotides outside the gene matches: 6. CDR3: CASGLVLDRWSNQPQHF. Written as DNA, the CDR3 is TGTGCTAGTGGTTTGGTACTGGACAGGTGGAGCAATCAGCCCCAGCATTTT.

In its sample, this clone was seen once. The V and J genes are TRBV7-8 and TRBJ1-2; TRBD1 is a possible D gene (6 bases). V lost 5 bases to trimming and J lost 8 bases, with 18 bases between them. The CDR3 covers 14 residues. The germline CDR1 and CDR2 sequences are SGHVS and FQNEAQ. CDR3 region: CASSPGTGAAGYTF. The CDR3 coding sequence is TGTGCCAGCAGCCCAGGGACGGGGGCGGCCGGCTACACCTTC.